A selection of T cell receptor beta chains follows, all from one sample in a study of blood T cell repertoires in COVID-19. TCRdb's table, derived via immunoSEQ multiplex PCR, lists solely in-frame clones and lacks some. The table lists roughly 250,000 clones, 85% of them singletons. Sequences were obtained from peripheral blood. These receptor sequences come from a man aged 40-49 years with acute or convalescent COVID-19. Both conserved end residues are part of each CDR3. A D gene is named only where the DNA matches it firmly. Expanded clones get a size class; other rows say once, few or many, or leave the size out.

j_gene | d_gene | abundance | v_gene | CDR3aa | CDR3nt
TRBJ2-7 | - | - | TRBV30 | CAWSLDSYEQYF | TGTGCCTGGAGTTTGGACAGCTACGAGCAGTACTTC
TRBJ2-3 | - | - | TRBV24-1 | CATSDPGWGADTQYF | TGTGCCACCAGTGATCCTGGGTGGGGCGCAGATACGCAGTATTTT
TRBJ1-5 | TRBD1 | - | TRBV19 | CASSIDRVIQPQHF | TGTGCCAGTAGTATCGACAGGGTTATTCAGCCCCAGCATTTT
TRBJ2-7 | - | - | TRBV5-8 | CASSPVVVGGREQYF | TGTGCCAGCAGCCCCGTAGTTGTAGGCGGGCGGGAGCAGTACTTC
TRBJ2-1 | TRBD1 | few | TRBV27 | CASSSQGSSYNEQFF | TGTGCCAGCAGTTCACAGGGGAGCTCCTACAATGAGCAGTTCTTC
TRBJ2-2 | - | - | TRBV6-1 | CASSDTRIVTSGELFF | TGTGCCAGCAGTGATACTCGCATAGTGACTAGCGGGGAGCTGTTTTTT
TRBJ2-3 | - | - | TRBV15 | CATSRDRPDGGTQYF | TGTGCCACCAGCAGAGACCGACCCGACGGGGGTACGCAGTATTTT
TRBJ2-5 | - | - | TRBV12-1 | CASSWLLKETQYF | TGTGCCAGCAGTTGGCTCCTTAAAGAGACCCAGTACTTC
TRBJ2-3 | TRBD2 | - | TRBV7-9 | CASGGADTQYF | TGTGCCAGCGGGGGGGCAGATACGCAGTATTTT
TRBJ2-3 | - | - | TRBV18 | CASSPRDTDTQYF | TGTGCCAGCTCACCACGGGACACTGATACGCAGTATTTT
TRBJ2-2 | TRBD1 | - | TRBV6-5 | CASKTGANTGELFF | TGTGCCAGCAAAACAGGGGCGAACACCGGGGAGCTGTTTTTT
TRBJ1-2 | TRBD1 | - | TRBV9 | CASSVVTGGGYTF | TGTGCCAGCAGCGTAGTGACAGGGGGAGGCTACACCTTC
TRBJ2-3 | TRBD2 | - | TRBV24-1 | CATSGGGGASDTQYF | TGTGCCACCAGTGGAGGCGGGGGGGCATCAGATACGCAGTATTTT
TRBJ1-3 | TRBD1 | - | TRBV9 | CASSVGGTGIRENTIYF | TGTGCCAGCAGCGTAGGTGGGACAGGGATACGGGAAAACACCATATATTTT
TRBJ1-1 | - | few | TRBV3-1/TRBV3-2 | CASSQAGMNTEAFF | TGTGCCAGCAGCCAAGCGGGGATGAACACTGAAGCTTTCTTT
TRBJ2-7 | - | - | TRBV28 | CASTDFGAHEQYF | TGTGCCAGCACCGATTTTGGGGCCCACGAGCAGTACTTC
TRBJ2-1 | - | - | TRBV6-2/TRBV6-3 | CASSRTLGLNEQFF | TGTGCCAGCAGTCGGACTTTAGGGTTGAATGAGCAGTTCTTC
TRBJ1-1 | - | - | TRBV5-1 | CASHGEGLGVNTEAFF | TGCGCCAGCCATGGGGAGGGTTTGGGGGTGAACACTGAAGCTTTCTTT
TRBJ2-7 | TRBD1 | - | TRBV6-5 | CASSQNRGDLEQYF | TGTGCCAGCAGTCAAAACAGGGGAGATCTCGAGCAGTACTTC
TRBJ1-6 | - | few | TRBV27 | CASSPGGWDLYNSPLHF | TGTGCCAGCAGCCCGGGGGGGTGGGACCTCTATAATTCACCCCTCCACTTT
TRBJ2-6 | - | - | TRBV3-1/TRBV3-2 | CASSRSRAGANVLTF | TGTGCCAGCAGCCGATCGAGGGCTGGGGCCAACGTCCTGACTTTC
TRBJ2-2 | - | - | TRBV3-1/TRBV3-2 | CASSLLGAGELFF | TGTGCCAGCAGCCTCCTAGGTGCCGGGGAGCTGTTTTTT
TRBJ1-1 | - | - | TRBV3-1/TRBV3-2 | CASSQGTALNTEAFF | TGTGCCAGCAGCCAAGGGACAGCCCTGAACACTGAAGCTTTCTTT
TRBJ1-1 | - | few | TRBV11-1 | CASSLAQGTEAFF | TGTGCCAGCAGCTTAGCCCAGGGGACTGAAGCTTTCTTT
TRBJ2-2 | - | - | TRBV30 | CAWRFSSTGELFF | TGTGCCTGGAGGTTCTCTAGCACCGGGGAGCTGTTTTTT
TRBJ1-2 | - | - | TRBV3-1/TRBV3-2 | CASSQETLSQGNYGYTF | TGTGCCAGCAGCCAAGAAACGCTCTCCCAGGGGAACTATGGCTACACCTTC
TRBJ2-1 | - | - | TRBV9 | CASSAGGSSYNEQFF | TGTGCCAGCAGCGCCGGGGGTTCCTCCTACAATGAGCAGTTCTTC
TRBJ2-7 | - | - | TRBV12-5 | CASGLVHREQYF | TGTGCTAGTGGTTTGGTACATCGCGAGCAGTACTTC
TRBJ2-2 | - | - | TRBV3-1/TRBV3-2 | CASRLGPGELFF | TGTGCCAGCAGACTTGGTCCCGGGGAGCTGTTTTTT
TRBJ1-1 | - | - | TRBV6-1 | CASRGPAGRNTEAFF | TGTGCCAGCAGGGGGCCCGCTGGCAGGAACACTGAAGCTTTCTTT
TRBJ1-1 | - | - | TRBV27 | CASKGGPEAFF | TGTGCCAGCAAAGGAGGCCCTGAAGCTTTCTTT
TRBJ1-1 | - | - | TRBV10-3 | CAISRTGNTEAFF | TGTGCCATCAGCCGTACGGGGAACACTGAAGCTTTCTTT
TRBJ1-6 | - | - | TRBV19 | CASSYRAENSPLHF | TGTGCCAGTAGTTACAGGGCGGAGAATTCACCCCTCCACTTT
TRBJ1-2 | - | - | TRBV5-1 | CASSLEASGGGYTF | TGCGCCAGCAGCTTGGAGGCCAGTGGCGGCGGCTACACCTTC
TRBJ1-3 | TRBD1 | - | TRBV29-1 | CSPGQGYRKSGNTIYF | TGCAGCCCCGGACAGGGTTATCGGAAGTCTGGAAACACCATATATTTT
TRBJ2-3 | TRBD2 | - | TRBV10-3 | CAISESSSGGGRTDTQYF | TGTGCCATCAGTGAGTCGAGTAGCGGGGGGGGGCGCACAGATACGCAGTATTTT
TRBJ1-2 | - | - | TRBV18 | CASSVGDGKGYTF | TGTGCCAGCTCAGTAGGCGACGGGAAAGGCTACACCTTC
TRBJ1-2 | TRBD1 | few | TRBV6-5 | CASTRGQGHGYTF | TGTGCCAGCACCAGGGGACAGGGGCATGGCTACACCTTC
TRBJ1-5 | - | - | TRBV5-1 | CASSLGGSNQPQHF | TGCGCCAGCAGCCTCGGTGGTAGCAATCAGCCCCAGCATTTT
TRBJ2-3 | TRBD1 | - | TRBV29-1 | CSVAWTGSDTQYF | TGCAGCGTTGCTTGGACAGGGTCAGATACGCAGTATTTT
TRBJ1-5 | - | - | TRBV19 | CASSIYNQPQHF | TGTGCCAGTAGTATCTACAATCAGCCCCAGCATTTT
TRBJ1-5 | - | - | TRBV19 | CASSIGQQPQHF | TGTGCCAGTAGTATCGGACAGCAGCCCCAGCATTTT
TRBJ1-4 | TRBD1 | - | TRBV3-1/TRBV3-2 | CASSQYPGQSFEKLFF | TGTGCCAGCAGCCAATATCCGGGACAGTCTTTTGAAAAACTGTTTTTT